This T cell receptor (beta chain) was documented in a study of STAT5B mutations in CD4+ large granular lymphocyte leukemia (dated by TCRdb to between 2021 and 2022). With respect to the entire study: Among the healthy controls, the CDR3 'QG' motif was associated with a particular HLA allele. Flow cytometry on FACSCanto II or FACSVerse showed that the purified fractions were more than 95% pure among lymphocytes. The study compared the TCRbeta repertoires of patients with CD4+ T-cell large granular lymphocyte leukemia against those of healthy blood donors. Overall results and qualifications from the work: Each patient's main leukemic clonotypes were private, but approximately 23% of these clonotypes showed up at low frequency in the non-leukemic repertoires of other patients. Data were not HLA-matched; higher clonality in CD4+ versus CD8+ T-LGLL could reflect the relatively small sample size. Greater clonality appeared to be present in CD4-sorted patient repertoires than in healthy CD4+ repertoires, and the difference was retained after the putative leukemic clones were removed.

The immunoSEQ assay at survey resolution was applied to genomic DNA for sequencing of TCRbeta rearrangements. The published analysis was carried out like this. In the TCR sequencing data, the lowest productive clonotype frequency that could be detected was 2.59 x 10-5. Analyses included only productive TCRbeta rearrangements, meaning complete and in-frame sequences. The clonality of each sample was calculated as Simpson clonality in the immunoSEQ Analyzer version 3.0. Based on frequency, clones were grouped as very rare, small, medium, large (1-20%) or hyperexpanded (>20%). Generation probabilities were estimated with OLGA 1.2.3, V-gene circos plots were made with VDJtools, specificities were searched in VDJdb, and CDR3 motifs were identified with GLIPH. This immuneACCESS table, as held by TCRdb, lists in-frame sequences with V and J called but not all clones. Of the missing ones, under half trace to an unresolved V gene in checked studies; the others have no known cause. V, J and clone size were drawn from that table, and D and trimming were deduced from the DNA. This sample comprises more than 20,000 clones, 70% to 80% of them detected only once. Roughly 0.4% of the sample rests with the top ten.

The healthy controls were 35 or so blood donors, and the buffy coats of these donors were supplied by the Finnish Red Cross blood service. All TCR-sequenced material derived from peripheral blood: patient blood samples and healthy donor buffy coats. Ficoll-Hypaque gradient centrifugation was used to isolate peripheral blood mononuclear cells. CD4+ cells were magnetically purified from the buffy coats of healthy controls. The Gentra Puregene Cell and Tissue kit was used to extract genomic DNA, and a Qubit 2.0 fluorometer was used to measure the amount of genomic DNA. Concerning this clone: Its antigen is currently not known. Nothing much larger sits one base from this clone, and base qualities are not available.

This TCR derives from a human donor in good health. The specimen sequenced was CD4+ T cells from blood buffy coats.

This receptor carries the CDR3 CASRPTGEREQFF. In nucleotide form, the sequence is TGTGCCAGCAGGCCGACCGGCGAACGTGAGCAGTTCTTC. The V and J genes are TRBV27 and TRBJ2-1; the D gene remains uncertain. From the germline V gene (reference sequence), CDR1 is MNHEY and CDR2 is SMNVEV. The junction carries 15 bases between V and J, which are trimmed by 6 bases and 9 bases respectively. The CDR3 sequence holds 13 residues, the cysteine and phenylalanine included. Kept here is only the CDR3 DNA, which spans 39 bases and is read in frame from base 1.